The 12 T cell receptor beta chains below all came from one sample that was sequenced in a study of T cell changes during pregnancy in multiple sclerosis. TCRdb's table, derived via immunoSEQ multiplex PCR, lists solely in-frame clones and lacks some. The sample holds 25,000 to 35,000 clones; 70% to 90% are singletons and the top ten take about 6.9%. The material sequenced was CD8+ T cells from peripheral blood mononuclear cells, taken in the second trimester of pregnancy. These receptors were obtained from a female donor with multiple sclerosis, enrolled in a pregnancy study.

The chain uses TRBV7-9 and TRBJ1-1; D uncertain. The V and J ends lost 3 bases and 5 bases respectively, with 7 bases between them. This CDR3 spans 12 amino acids. Looked up from germline, CDR1 is SEHNR and CDR2 is FQNEAQ (reference sequence). CDR3 sequence (DNA): TGTGCCAGCAGCTTTGGCATAACTGAAGCTTTCTTT. It encodes CASSFGITEAFF.

The chain joins TRBV2 to TRBJ2-3, with 9 bases aligning to TRBD2. V lost 8 bases, J lost 6 bases, and 12 bases stayed unmatched. The V gene's germline CDR1 is SNHLY and CDR2 FYNNEI. This CDR3 region has 15 residues. The CDR3 sequence is CASQQLAGGSDTQYF. The CDR3 DNA reads TGTGCCAGCCAACAACTAGCGGGCGGGTCCGATACGCAGTATTTT. Filled out from reference TRBV2 and TRBJ2-3, the complete variable domain reads EPEVTQTPSHQVTQMGQEVILRCVPISNHLYFYWYRQILGQKVEFLVSFYNNEISEKSEIFDDQFSVERPDGSNFTLKIRSTKLEDSAMYFCASQQLAGGSDTQYFGPGTRLTVL.

The J gene is TRBJ2-1, the V gene TRBV27; 8 nucleotides agree with TRBD1. CDR1 is MNHEY, CDR2 SMNVEV, per germline (reference sequence). This CDR3 has 15 amino acids. V lost 2 bases and J lost 0; bases outside the gene matches: 0. CDR3 in amino acids: CASSLTGGSYNEQFF. CDR3 sequence (DNA): TGTGCCAGCAGTTTAACAGGGGGCTCCTACAATGAGCAGTTCTTC.

The V and J genes are TRBV25-1 and TRBJ1-6, with D perhaps TRBD1 (5 bases). CDR3 length: 15 residues. CDR1 is MGHDK, CDR2 SYGVNS, per germline. Trimming left V 2 bases short and J 8 bases short, with 13 bases between. In DNA, the CDR3 is TGTGCCAGCAGTGAAGGGGGGGGGTTTGATTCACCCCTCCACTTT. It is translated as CASSEGGGFDSPLHF.

This clone is a singleton in its sample. The V and J genes are TRBV5-4 and TRBJ1-1; D remains unclear. Germline V gives CDR1 SGHNT, CDR2 YYREEE (reference sequence). V was trimmed by 2 bases and J by 5 bases, leaving 10 bases between them. The CDR3 is made up of 13 amino acids. The CDR3 here is CASSLLWRTEAFF. DNA of the CDR3: TGTGCCAGCAGCTTATTATGGAGGACTGAAGCTTTCTTT.

The V and J genes are TRBV27 and TRBJ2-1; D remains ambiguous. Germline V CDR1 and CDR2: MNHEY, SMNVEV (reference sequence). V lost 7 bases to trimming and J lost 9 bases, with 19 bases between them. This CDR3 contains 14 residues. CDR3: CASIGGHFTGEQFF. The CDR3 region has the DNA TGTGCCAGCATAGGCGGCCATTTCACCGGTGAGCAGTTCTTC.

The chain is built from TRBV9 and TRBJ2-3, with unresolved D. The CDR3 length is 14 residues. V was trimmed by 0 bases and J by 4 bases, leaving 9 bases between them. The germline V gene encodes CDR1 SGDLS and CDR2 YYNGEE. CDR3: CASSVVSASDTQYF. CDR3 bases: TGTGCCAGCAGCGTAGTGAGCGCTTCAGATACGCAGTATTTT.

The J gene is TRBJ1-1, the V gene TRBV4-1; unclear D gene. The V gene lost 0 bases and the J gene lost 4 bases, with 6 bases spanning the gap. Germline CDR1 reads MGHRA; CDR2 reads YSYEKL. The length of the CDR3 is 13 residues. CDR3 sequence reads: CASSQDRGTEAFF. For the CDR3, the DNA is TGCGCCAGCAGCCAAGATAGAGGCACTGAAGCTTTCTTT.

The chain combines TRBV9 with TRBJ1-3; unclear D gene. Trimming took off 1 base at V and 8 bases at J, with 7 bases between the two ends. The length of the CDR3 is 12 residues. Germline-derived CDR1 and CDR2 are SGDLS and YYNGEE. This CDR3 reads CASSVNGDTIYF. Here the CDR3 DNA reads TGTGCCAGCAGCGTAAACGGGGACACCATATATTTT.

Note on this clone: The sample holds other DNA sequences that translate to the same CDR3. V is TRBV7-3 and J is TRBJ1-2; D gene uncertain. Germline V gives CDR1 SGHTA, CDR2 FQGTGA. Trimming pared 5 bases from V and 6 bases from J, leaving 13 bases between. The CDR3 length is 13 residues. CDR3 bases: TGTGCCAGCAGCGAGGGAGGAAGGGATGGCTACACCTTC. Translation: CASSEGGRDGYTF.

The chain couples TRBV5-1 to TRBJ2-7; D is possibly TRBD1 (5 bases). The CDR3 extends over 14 amino acids. V lost 1 base and J lost 3, with 11 bases in between. The germline CDR1 and CDR2 sequences are SGHRS and YFSETQ. CDR3 sequence: CASSLKAGYYEQYF. Here the CDR3 DNA reads TGCGCCAGCAGCTTGAAGGCAGGGTACTACGAGCAGTACTTC.

The chain combines TRBV25-1 with TRBJ2-1; 7 positions match TRBD2. V was clipped by 2 bases and J by 8 bases; unmatched bases: 0. Germline loops: CDR1 MGHDK, CDR2 SYGVNS. CDR3 size: 12 residues. The CDR3 bases are TGTGCCAGCAGTGAAGCGGGGGATGAGCAGTTCTTC. This encodes CASSEAGDEQFF. The whole variable domain, filled in from reference TRBV25-1 and TRBJ2-1, reads EADIYQTPRYLVIGTGKKITLECSQTMGHDKMYWYQQDPGMELHLIHYSYGVNSTEKGDLSSESTVSRIRTEHFPLTLESARPSHTSQYLCASSEAGDEQFFGPGTRLTVL.